A single sample gave rise to the 6 T cell receptor beta chains below, sequenced in a study of human T cells and chemical hapten exposure. TCRdb called the RACE reads again in MiXCR, with one record for every CDR3 protein. The profile covers approximately 33,000 distinct CDR3 sequences, with 6.5% to 8.5% appearing a single time and 8% to 10% taken by the ten largest. Time point denoted: healthy volunteer bleed at 2 weeks. Total RNA came from unfractionated whole blood. The source material was whole blood. Source of these receptors: a human donor in good health. Some clones in this sample may be carry-over from other donors' samples.

This clonotype was seen only a few times. The chain is built from TRBV20-1 and TRBJ1-1; D possibly corresponds to TRBD1 (5 bases). CDR1 DFQATT and CDR2 SNEGSKA come from the germline V gene (reference sequence). Deletions cut 0 bases from V and 7 bases from J, with 12 bases between. The CDR3 is made up of 13 amino acids. The CDR3 sequence: CSAREGTGFEAFF. CDR3 bases: TGCAGTGCTAGAGAAGGGACCGGTTTTGAAGCTTTCTTT.

In its sample, this clonotype was seen a few times. V and J are TRBV3-1 and TRBJ2-1, with TRBD2 matching 11 bases. The V gene end was trimmed by 7 bases and the J gene end by 9 bases; junction bases not matched to a gene: 5. CDR1 and CDR2 (germline): LGHDT, YNNKEL (reference sequence). CDR3 size: 13 residues. Here the CDR3 DNA reads TGTGCCAGCAAGAAGACTAGCGGGATTGAGCAGTTCTTC. This sequence encodes CASKKTSGIEQFF.

As concerns this clonotype: A much larger clone sits a single nucleotide away, making a read error possible. This chain uses TRBV20-1 with TRBJ2-3; 14 positions agree with TRBD2. In germline, CDR1 is DFQATT, CDR2 SNEGSKA (reference sequence). The V and J ends lost 5 bases and 2 bases, in that order; junction bases with no gene match: 18. The CDR3 runs to 20 residues. The CDR3 DNA sequence: TGCAGTGCTTTTCAACCCTCCGGGACTAGCGGGGGCCAGGACACAGATACGCAGTATTTT. Protein sequence: CSAFQPSGTSGGQDTDTQYF.

This clonotype was found a few times. The V gene is TRBV2, the J gene TRBJ2-1; no firm D call. V lost 6 bases to trimming and J lost 12 bases, with 12 bases between them. The CDR3 consists of 11 residues. Germline loops: CDR1 SNHLY, CDR2 FYNNEI. Written as DNA, the CDR3 is TGTGCCAGCAGGCCTACGTGGGGGCAGTTCTTC. Translated: CASRPTWGQFF.

This clonotype was recorded many times. This chain connects TRBV28 to TRBJ1-1; TRBD1 is a possible D gene (5 bases). The CDR3 length is 12 residues. CDR1 MDHEN and CDR2 SYDVKM come from the germline V gene. The V and J ends lost 8 bases and 3 bases respectively, with 10 bases between them. CDR3 region: CASLWGYTEAFF. CDR3 bases: TGTGCCAGCCTCTGGGGGTACACTGAAGCTTTCTTT.

The CDR3 here is CASTIEGCSQPQHF. The CDR3, as DNA: TGTGCCAGCACGATAGAAGGGTGCAGTCAGCCCCAGCATTTT. The genes are TRBV6-1 and TRBJ1-5; unclear D gene. CDR1 and CDR2 from the germline V gene are MNHNS and SASEGT. The ends were cut back, 7 bases at V and 6 bases at J, with 16 bases in the middle. This CDR3 has 14 amino acids.